This T cell receptor (beta chain) was obtained from a study of follicular helper T cells after annual influenza vaccination. This CDR3 is built from 16 residues. V was cut by 2 bases and J by 3 bases, with 17 bases left in between. From germline, CDR1 is SGHDT and CDR2 YYEEEE. Time point of the sample: 2015-2016 season, 7 days after influenza vaccination. Donors with HIV/AIDS, active malignancy, immunomodulators or active illness were excluded. Sequencing of TCRB used Survey level resolution. Profiling relied on immunoSEQ multiplex PCR, and the TCRdb table lists in-frame clones only, not all of them. The sample shows approximately 10,000 clones, roughly 80% of them seen only once.

The material was CXCR5+ CD38- circulating T follicular helper cells from blood, obtained 7 days after influenza vaccination. This sample's subset: circulating Tfh, non-naive CD4+CXCR5+PD-1+ (ICOS+CD38+ or ICOS-CD38-). The receptor comes from an adult who received the influenza vaccine. The chain carries TRBV5-6 and TRBJ1-2, with D possibly matching TRBD1 (6 bases). The DNA for the CDR3 is TGTGCCAGCAGCTTCACCCAAGGGGGGTCACACTATGGCTACACCTTC. This gives the protein CASSFTQGGSHYGYTF.